This is a list of T cell receptor beta chains from one sample in a study of technical replicates of blood from several donors. Sequencing was performed with immunoSEQ multiplex PCR; in TCRdb, only in-frame clones are kept and a portion is missing. Of approximately 81,000 clones listed, roughly 95% are singletons. Specimen: T cells isolated from PBMCs. The receptors shown here come from a human donor in good health. CDR3s include the opening cysteine and the closing phenylalanine or tryptophan. D genes are given only for firm matches. Clone size is given for some rows only: seen once, a few or many times, or a class if the clone is expanded.

clone_size d_call j_call v_call cdr3_nt cdr3_aa
NA TRBD1 TRBJ2-1 TRBV29-1 TGCAGCGTTGAAGGAGACAGGGGCTCCTACAATGAGCAGTTCTTC CSVEGDRGSYNEQFF
NA TRBD2 TRBJ2-3 TRBV28 TGTGCCAGCAGTTCCCCTGGCGGGAGTGGGACAGATACGCAGTATTTT CASSSPGGSGTDTQYF
NA TRBD2 TRBJ2-7 TRBV2 TGTGCCAGCAGTGAAGTAGGTCTAGCGGAGGGGTACGAGCAGTACTTC CASSEVGLAEGYEQYF
NA TRBD1 TRBJ2-2 TRBV28 TGTGCCAGCAGTCTAAGCAGGGGGCACAGCACCGGGGAGCTGTTTTTT CASSLSRGHSTGELFF
NA TRBD1 TRBJ2-5 TRBV29-1 TGCAGCACCTCCGGGACAGGGGGAATAGAGACCCAGTACTTC CSTSGTGGIETQYF
NA TRBD2 TRBJ2-2 TRBV19 TGTGCCAGTAGGGGGGCTAGCGGGAGGTGGAACACCGGGGAGCTGTTTTTT CASRGASGRWNTGELFF
NA TRBD2 TRBJ2-3 TRBV12-5 TGTGCTAGTGGTTTAGGGCTAGCGGGAAGCACAGATACGCAGTATTTT CASGLGLAGSTDTQYF
NA TRBD2 TRBJ2-1 TRBV5-4 TGTGCCAGCAGCCTTCGGACTAGCGGGAGCGATGAGCAGTTCTTC CASSLRTSGSDEQFF
NA NA TRBJ2-2 TRBV27 TGTGCCAGCAGTCGAACAGGGCCCGGGGAGCTGTTTTTT CASSRTGPGELFF
NA NA TRBJ1-5 TRBV2 TGTGCCAGCAGTGAATCCTCTAGCAATCAGCCCCAGCATTTT CASSESSSNQPQHF
NA NA TRBJ1-2 TRBV27 TGTGCCAGCAGTTTATCGTCAGGGGTTGGCTACACCTTC CASSLSSGVGYTF
NA TRBD2 TRBJ2-3 TRBV6-1 TGTGCCAGCAGTGAAGCCAGCGGGAGTAGCACAGATACGCAGTATTTT CASSEASGSSTDTQYF
once TRBD2 TRBJ2-1 TRBV14 TGTGCCAGCAGCCAGGGGGAGGGCCTGGATGAGCAGTTCTTC CASSQGEGLDEQFF
NA TRBD1 TRBJ2-7 TRBV28 TGTGCCAGCAGAGGACAGGGTCAGGGTAGCTACGAGCAGTACTTC CASRGQGQGSYEQYF
NA TRBD1 TRBJ1-5 TRBV5-4 TGTGCCAGCAGCTATGGGACAGGGCTAAATCAGCCCCAGCATTTT CASSYGTGLNQPQHF
NA NA TRBJ2-7 TRBV9 TGTGCCAGCAGCGTAGGAGGGGACTTAAGCTACGAGCAGTACTTC CASSVGGDLSYEQYF
NA NA TRBJ1-1 TRBV5-4 TGTGCCAGCAGCTTCTCGGGACTAAACACTGAAGCTTTCTTT CASSFSGLNTEAFF
NA NA TRBJ2-5 TRBV4-1 TGCGCCAGCAGCCAAGGGGACATCCAAGAGACCCAGTACTTC CASSQGDIQETQYF
NA TRBD2 TRBJ2-7 TRBV30 TGTGCCTGGGCCGGGACTAGCGGGAGGGCCCCCTACGAGCAGTACTTC CAWAGTSGRAPYEQYF
once TRBD1 TRBJ1-1 TRBV9 TGTGCCAGCAGCGTAGAGTCAGGGGGTAACACTGAAGCTTTCTTT CASSVESGGNTEAFF
NA TRBD1 TRBJ1-5 TRBV15 TGTGCCACCAGCAGAGGAGTGACAGGGGCGGGCCAGCCCCAGCATTTT CATSRGVTGAGQPQHF
NA NA TRBJ1-1 TRBV5-5 TGTGCCAGCAGCTTGAGGAGGACCACTGAAGCTTTCTTT CASSLRRTTEAFF
NA TRBD1 TRBJ1-4 TRBV5-6 TGTGCCAGCAGCCGCTACAGGGGGATAGATGAAAAACTGTTTTTT CASSRYRGIDEKLFF
NA NA TRBJ2-1 TRBV9 TGTGCCAGCAGCGTAACCGGGAGCTCCTACAATGAGCAGTTCTTC CASSVTGSSYNEQFF
NA TRBD1 TRBJ1-2 TRBV9 TGTGCCAGCAGCGTAGGTATTACAGGGGGCTATGGCTACACCTTC CASSVGITGGYGYTF
NA NA TRBJ2-7 TRBV27 TGTGCCAGCAGTTTAGAGGCGGGCTACGAGCAGTACTTC CASSLEAGYEQYF
NA TRBD1 TRBJ1-1 TRBV18 TGTGCCAGCTCACCAAGACAGGGGGCAACTACTGAAGCTTTCTTT CASSPRQGATTEAFF
NA TRBD2 TRBJ2-1 TRBV27 TGTGCCAGCAGTTTATTTGCGGGAGCGATAAATAGTGAACAGTTCTTC CASSLFAGAINSEQFF
NA NA TRBJ2-5 TRBV2 TGTGCCAGCAGTGAATATTTGGCTCAAACAGGGATAGAGACCCAGTACTTC CASSEYLAQTGIETQYF
NA TRBD1 TRBJ1-1 TRBV30 TGTGCCTGGAGTGTGACAGGGGTGGGTGAAGCTTTCTTT CAWSVTGVGEAFF
NA TRBD2 TRBJ2-2 TRBV4-2 TGTGCCAGCAGCCAGAGCGGGAGTGGAACCGGGGAGCTGTTTTTT CASSQSGSGTGELFF
NA TRBD2 TRBJ2-7 TRBV19 TGTGCCAGTAGGTTGACCGGGACTAGGGGAGACGAGCAGTACTTC CASRLTGTRGDEQYF
NA NA TRBJ1-2 TRBV4-3 TGCGCCAGCAGCCAAGACGCAGGAATTAACTATGGCTACACCTTC CASSQDAGINYGYTF
NA TRBD1 TRBJ2-2 TRBV4-3 TGCGCCAGCAGCCAACACCCGGGACAGGGATTTGGGGAGCTGTTTTTT CASSQHPGQGFGELFF
NA TRBD1 TRBJ1-5 TRBV2 TGTGCCAGCAGTGAGGGGACAGGCAATCAGCCCCAGCATTTT CASSEGTGNQPQHF
NA TRBD1 TRBJ1-5 TRBV9 TGTGCCAGCAGCGGCTGGGACAGGGATCAGCCCCAGCATTTT CASSGWDRDQPQHF
once NA TRBJ2-7 TRBV7-2 TGTGCCAGCAGCTTAGAATGGTCCTACGAGCAGTACTTC CASSLEWSYEQYF
once TRBD1 TRBJ2-7 TRBV11-2 TGTGCCAGCAGCTTAGCCAGGGGGCGAGAGCAGTACTTC CASSLARGREQYF
NA NA TRBJ2-5 TRBV9 TGTGCCAGCAGCGTAACTCGACAAGAGACCCAGTACTTC CASSVTRQETQYF
NA TRBD1 TRBJ1-2 TRBV10-3 TGTGCCAGCACTTGGGGCGACAGGGAAGATGGCTACACCTTC CASTWGDREDGYTF
NA TRBD2 TRBJ2-1 TRBV11-1 TGTGCCAGCAGCTTAGGTAGCGGGAGCTACAATGAGCAGTTCTTC CASSLGSGSYNEQFF
NA TRBD1 TRBJ2-7 TRBV11-3 TGTGCCAGCAGCCAAGGGACAGGGAAATCCTACGAGCAGTACTTC CASSQGTGKSYEQYF
once TRBD1 TRBJ2-7 TRBV27 TGTGCCGTAGGGACAGGGTTTGACGAGCAGTACTTC CAVGTGFDEQYF
once NA TRBJ1-3 TRBV5-1 TGCGCCAGCAGCGTTGACAGCTCTGGAAACACCATATATTTT CASSVDSSGNTIYF
NA NA TRBJ1-1 TRBV2 TGTGCCAGCCAGGGCGATATGAACACTGAAGCTTTCTTT CASQGDMNTEAFF